This record concerns one T cell receptor beta chain sequence. No antigen is known for it. The record originates from a study of post-analysis software for immune sequencing data. Findings and caveats of the study: TRBV5-6, TRBV5-1 and TRBV20-1 were among 4 or 5 TRBV segments more frequent in patients than controls.

TCR beta cDNA libraries included unique molecular identifiers. The source material, 1 to 10 million T cells, gave rise to about 520,000 cDNA molecules. TCRdb passed the PCR reads through MiXCR, listing each CDR3 protein once. The sample lists hundreds of thousands of distinct CDR3 sequences, approximately 59% occurring once. Germline V lookup: CDR1 MNHEY, CDR2 SVGAGI. The CDR3 length is 12 residues. V lost 8 bases, J lost 5 bases, and 12 bases lay in between. Material: blood. The sequence derives from a girl aged 2 to 9 with multiple sclerosis. The chain is built from TRBV6-5 and TRBJ1-2; tentatively, D is TRBD1 (6 bases). The chain's CDR3 is CASGGQGYGYTF. The CDR3 bases are TGTGCCAGCGGTGGGCAGGGGTATGGCTACACCTTC.